In its sample, the clone carrying this T cell receptor beta chain was seen once. Its antigen is currently unknown. TCRdb keeps only in-frame clones here, not all; method: immunoSEQ multiplex PCR. The top ten clones hold under 9% of a sample with about 2,400 clones, 40% to 50% of them seen once. This sample was included in a study of Tregs in tolerant kidney transplant recipients. Study information: A roughly three-day belatacept mixed lymphocyte reaction, sometimes plus 5-day graft donor restimulation, preceded CD4+CD25+CD127- sorting. Study-wide results and limits: Biological reproducibility was not directly addressed in this study. The small number of patients limits these findings pending further validation.

Sequenced: Tregs from blood cultured with allogeneic cells. The receptor's source is a human donor in good health.

In DNA, the CDR3 is TGTGCCAGCAGAGACCCCGGGACAGGGACGGGCCCAGATGTCTATGGCTACACCTTC. Its protein is CASRDPGTGTGPDVYGYTF. The V gene is TRBV11-2, the J gene TRBJ1-2; TRBD1 agrees at 9 bases. V dropped 6 bases and J dropped 4; count of bases not matched to a gene: 21. CDR3 size: 19 residues. Germline loops: CDR1 SGHAT, CDR2 FQNNGV.